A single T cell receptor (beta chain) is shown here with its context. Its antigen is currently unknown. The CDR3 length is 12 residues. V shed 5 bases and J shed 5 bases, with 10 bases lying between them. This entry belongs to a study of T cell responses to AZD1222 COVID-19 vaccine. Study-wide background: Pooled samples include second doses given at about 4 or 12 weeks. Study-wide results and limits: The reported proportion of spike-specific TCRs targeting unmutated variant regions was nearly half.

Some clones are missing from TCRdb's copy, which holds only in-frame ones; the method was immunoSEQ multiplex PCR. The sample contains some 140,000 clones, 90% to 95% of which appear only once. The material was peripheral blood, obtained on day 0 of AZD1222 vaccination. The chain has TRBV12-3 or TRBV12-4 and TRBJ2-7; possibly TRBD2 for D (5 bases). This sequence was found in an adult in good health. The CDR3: CASSPRGNEQYF. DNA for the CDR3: TGTGCCAGCAGTCCTCGGGGAAACGAGCAGTACTTC.